Below, one T cell receptor beta chain is given with its context. This specimen comes from a study of blood T cell repertoires in COVID-19. Two negative PCRs, clearance, or symptom resolution characterized the recovered Cohort 3 donors. Original processing notes: It was from reference gene primer amplification that nucleated cell counts were estimated. Clones were read by immunoSEQ multiplex PCR, and TCRdb kept only the in-frame ones, dropping some. For V, J and clone size, that table is used; D and trimming come from the DNA. The data show about 64,000 clones, 85% to 90% seen once. Germline loops: CDR1 WSHSY, CDR2 SAAADI. The CDR3 covers 15 residues. V lost 5 bases to trimming and J lost 3 bases; unmatched junction nucleotides: 4.

The specimen was PBMCs or T cells enriched from blood (not recorded which). The chain combines TRBV10-2 with TRBJ1-5; TRBD1 matches at 10 bases. This receptor was taken from a woman in her 40s who had recovered from COVID-19. The CDR3 sequence: CASSWDRGLNQPQHF. DNA for the CDR3: TGCGCCAGCAGTTGGGACAGGGGCCTCAATCAGCCCCAGCATTTT.